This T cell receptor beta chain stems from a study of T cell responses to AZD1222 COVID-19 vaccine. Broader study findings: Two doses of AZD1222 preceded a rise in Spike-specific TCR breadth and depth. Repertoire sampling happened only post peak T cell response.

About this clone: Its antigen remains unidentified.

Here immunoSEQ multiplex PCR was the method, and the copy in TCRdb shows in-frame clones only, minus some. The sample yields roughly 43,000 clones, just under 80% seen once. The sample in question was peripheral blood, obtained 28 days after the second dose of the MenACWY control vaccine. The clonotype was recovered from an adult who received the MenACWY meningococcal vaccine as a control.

Here the CDR3 reads CASSGLGSYNEQFF. The CDR3 DNA follows: TGTGCCAGCAGTGGGCTTGGCTCCTACAATGAGCAGTTCTTC. The chain has TRBV28 and TRBJ2-1, with D uncertain. CDR1 and CDR2 (germline): MDHEN, SYDVKM. Trimming took off 5 bases at V and 0 bases at J, with 8 bases between the two ends. The CDR3 extends over 14 amino acids.